This T cell receptor (beta chain) was documented in a study of T cells in Graves' hyperthyroidism and ophthalmopathy. Study in general: Peripheral blood samples were taken at initial diagnosis, prior to any treatment.

With respect to this clonotype: The antigen remains undetermined.

Amplified TCR beta CDR3 regions derived from RNA transcripts. The HTBI primer set drove a first-round RT-PCR of the TCR CDR3. One entry per CDR3 protein results from TCRdb running MiXCR on the multiplex PCR reads. The table lists roughly 710,000 distinct CDR3 sequences, around 40% of them singletons, with around 30% in the top ten. Hyperthyroidism had been newly diagnosed in patients aged 18 to 65, and its duration was under 2 months. Orbital computed tomography and thyroid ultrasound, together with serum TRAb and thyroxine and clinical symptoms, were used for diagnoses. The study, taken as a whole, reports: A model using 13 V-J features told ophthalmopathy apart from stable hyperthyroidism.

This TCR derives from a woman between 40 and 50 years old with Graves' hyperthyroidism. The sequencing input was blood.

The CDR3 loop reads CATSDLIDTQYF. Here the CDR3 DNA reads TGTGCCACCAGTGATTTGATAGATACGCAGTATTTT. The chain combines TRBV24-1 with TRBJ2-3, with no clear D. Germline lookup yields CDR1 KGHDR and CDR2 SFDVKD. V lost 0 bases and J lost 5, with 2 bases in between. The CDR3 is 12 amino acids.